Below, 5 T cell receptor beta chains from the same sample are listed, as sequenced in a study of metastatic and nonmetastatic thyroid tumors. From the PCR reads, TCRdb re-called clones with MiXCR. Of around 4,900 clones listed, about 37% are singletons. All patients reached thyroid surgery having received no treatment beforehand. Sequencing was performed on adjacent normal tissue. The receptors derive from a male donor with papillary thyroid cancer or a benign thyroid nodule (not recorded which). Some clones in this sample may be carry-over from other donors' samples.

This clone was seen a handful of times. This chain links TRBV7-6 with TRBJ2-2; D unresolved. Germline V CDR1 and CDR2: SGHVS, FNYEAQ. The CDR3 consists of 9 residues. CDR3 nucleotides: TGTGCGAACACCGGGGAGCTGTTTTTT. Translating it yields CANTGELFF.

This chain connects TRBV20-1 to TRBJ2-1, with D perhaps being TRBD1 or TRBD2 (5 bases each). This CDR3 has 14 amino acids. The germline gives CDR1 DFQATT, CDR2 SNEGSKA (reference sequence). The ends were cut back, 4 bases at V and 5 bases at J, with 15 bases in the middle. CDR3 sequence reads: CSAKRDLANNEQFF. DNA of the CDR3: TGCAGTGCTAAGAGGGACCTGGCGAACAATGAGCAGTTCTTC.

To note about this clone: A read error may produce the germline difference seen at one junction end. The chain employs TRBV19 and TRBJ1-1; no definite D call. The CDR3 is 11 amino acids. In germline, CDR1 is LNHDA, CDR2 SQIVND (reference sequence). The CDR3 sequence is CASRMSTEACF. The DNA for the CDR3 is TGTGCCAGTAGAATGAGCACTGAAGCTTGCTTT.

The chain links TRBV7-8 to TRBJ2-2; D gene ambiguous. The CDR3 length is 18 residues. The ends were cut back, 2 bases at V and 0 bases at J, with 16 bases in the middle. The germline CDR1 and CDR2 sequences are SGHVS and FQNEAQ. This chain's CDR3 is CASSLIGLDLANTGELFF. For the CDR3, the DNA is TGTGCCAGCAGCTTAATAGGTCTTGACCTCGCGAACACCGGGGAGCTGTTTTTT.

This chain links TRBV5-1 with TRBJ2-2; perhaps TRBD2 as D (5 bases). V was shortened by 0 bases and J by 4 bases, with 10 bases between the two germline ends. The germline gives CDR1 SGHRS, CDR2 YFSETQ. CDR3 length equals 15 residues. CDR3 coding DNA: TGCGCCAGCAGCTTGGATCTAGCAGGCACCGGGGAGCTGTTTTTT. It specifies CASSLDLAGTGELFF.